These 30 T cell receptor beta chains came from one sample sequenced in a study of response to subunit inactivated influenza vaccine. TCRdb processed the RT-PCR reads anew with MiXCR; each CDR3 protein has one entry. Among around 540,000 distinct CDR3 sequences listed, about 11% were seen once. Sequenced material: PBMCs from blood, taken on the day of vaccination. The receptors were gathered from a man in his fifties or sixties who received an inactivated influenza vaccine.

This clonotype was observed a handful of times. V is TRBV5-1 and J is TRBJ2-3; 9 bases match TRBD2. CDR1 is SGHRS and CDR2 is YFSETQ in the germline V gene. V was pared by 5 bases and J by 4 bases, with 8 bases of the junction left unmatched. The CDR3 covers 15 residues. CDR3 sequence (DNA): TGCGCCAGCAGAGATAGCGGGAGACCAGCAGATACGCAGTATTTT. Translating it yields CASRDSGRPADTQYF. Full variable domain (remainder filled in from reference TRBV5-1 and TRBJ2-3): KAGVTQTPRYLIKTRGQQVTLSCSPISGHRSVSWYQQTPGQGLQFLFEYFSETQRNKGNFPGRFSGRQFSNSRSEMNVSTLELGDSALYLCASRDSGRPADTQYFGPGTRLTVL.

This clonotype was seen a few times. In DNA form, the CDR3 reads TGTGCCAGCACCCTAGGGGGGCCTGAAGCTTTCTTT. This translates into CASTLGGPEAFF. This rearrangement joins TRBV12-3 or TRBV12-4 to TRBJ1-1, with D possibly matching TRBD1 (6 bases). Trimming left V 7 bases short and J 6 bases short, with 12 bases between. The CDR3 is 12 residues long.

In this sample, this clonotype turned up a few times. Compared with germline, one end of the junction differs, possibly owing to a read error. This rearrangement joins TRBV4-2 to TRBJ2-5; TRBD1 agrees at 7 bases. The CDR3 is made up of 16 amino acids. Germline V gives CDR1 LGHNA, CDR2 YNFKEQ. Here the CDR3 reads CASSPERERGQGTQYF. The CDR3 nucleotides are TGTGCCAGCAGCCCAGAACGGGAAAGGGGGCAAGGGACCCAGTACTTC.

Only a few counts were recorded for this clonotype. This sequence joins TRBV3-1 and TRBJ2-4, with 9 nucleotides matching TRBD2. The V gene's germline CDR1 is LGHDT and CDR2 YNNKEL (reference sequence). V was clipped by 1 base and J by 6 bases; unmatched bases: 4. The CDR3 covers 15 residues. The CDR3 protein is CASSQGGTSSNIQYF. The DNA of the CDR3 is TGTGCCAGCAGCCAAGGGGGGACTAGCTCAAACATTCAGTACTTC. Based on the CDR3 plus reference TRBV3-1 and TRBJ2-4, the full variable domain is DTAVSQTPKYLVTQMGNDKSIKCEQNLGHDTMYWYKQDSKKFLKIMFSYNNKELIINETVPNRFSPKSPDKAHLNLHINSLELGDSAVYFCASSQGGTSSNIQYFGAGTRLSVL.

The rearrangement joins TRBV5-4 to TRBJ2-7; 10 bases are shared with TRBD1. With 4 bases clipped from V and 6 bases from J, the junction kept 10 bases outside the gene matches. The germline V gene encodes CDR1 SGHNT and CDR2 YYREEE (reference sequence). The CDR3 loop spans 15 amino acids. In nucleotides, the CDR3 is TGTGCCAGCAGCCCATCCGGGACAGGGGCGCTCGAGCAGTACTTC. Its protein product is CASSPSGTGALEQYF.

V is TRBV7-2 and J is TRBJ2-1; 11 positions match TRBD2. Germline V CDR1 and CDR2: SGHTA, FQGNSA. The CDR3 covers 16 residues. V shed 1 base and J 9 bases; nucleotides not matched to a gene: 8. The CDR3 loop is CASSLGGLAGGVEQFF. DNA of the CDR3: TGTGCCAGCAGCTTAGGCGGGCTAGCGGGAGGTGTTGAGCAGTTCTTC.

There are a few counts of this clonotype. The gene calls are TRBV11-2 and TRBJ1-5; D gene ambiguous. The CDR3 spans 13 residues. V lost 0 bases, J lost 7 bases, and 7 bases lay in between. Germline CDR1 and CDR2: SGHAT and FQNNGV. This CDR3 reads CASSLDGRQPQHF. The DNA for the CDR3 is TGTGCCAGCAGCTTAGACGGCAGACAGCCCCAGCATTTT.

The V gene is TRBV6-2 or TRBV6-3, the J gene TRBJ2-7; D may be TRBD1 or TRBD2 (5 bases each). V was clipped by 0 bases and J by 6 bases, with 27 bases between them. Per the germline V gene, CDR1 is MNHEY and CDR2 is SVGEGT. The CDR3 has 19 residues. In nucleotides, the CDR3 is TGTGCCAGCAGTTACTCCATGGACGAGTTTAGGGGCTCGGGGAGCGAGCAGTACTTC. Its translation is CASSYSMDEFRGSGSEQYF.

This clonotype has a count of ten or more. The chain recombines TRBV3-1 with TRBJ1-3; D is unresolved. CDR3 length: 15 residues. The V gene lost 4 bases and the J gene lost 2 bases, with 12 bases spanning the gap. CDR1 LGHDT and CDR2 YNNKEL come from the germline V gene (reference sequence). The CDR3 sequence is CASSRNPDAGNTIYF. CDR3 nucleotides: TGTGCCAGCAGCCGGAACCCGGACGCTGGAAACACCATATATTTT. Full variable domain (missing parts from reference TRBV3-1 and TRBJ1-3): DTAVSQTPKYLVTQMGNDKSIKCEQNLGHDTMYWYKQDSKKFLKIMFSYNNKELIINETVPNRFSPKSPDKAHLNLHINSLELGDSAVYFCASSRNPDAGNTIYFGEGSWLTVV.

This clonotype appeared a few times. The chain has TRBV15 and TRBJ2-5; TRBD2 matches at 7 bases. CDR1 and CDR2 (germline): LNHNV, YYDKDF (reference sequence). The V segment lost 2 bases and the J segment 2 bases; nucleotides outside the gene matches: 5. The CDR3 length is 15 residues. CDR3 nucleotide sequence: TGTGCCACCAGCAGACCCCTGGGGGGGCAAGAGACCCAGTACTTC. Encoded protein: CATSRPLGGQETQYF.

This clonotype was seen only a few times. The chain uses TRBV25-1 and TRBJ2-1; D remains ambiguous. CDR1 is MGHDK and CDR2 is SYGVNS in the germline V gene. This CDR3 comprises 11 residues. The V end was cut by 4 bases, the J end by 8 bases, with 6 bases between. CDR3 region: CASSGGYEQFF. The DNA for the CDR3 is TGTGCCAGCAGTGGTGGGTATGAGCAGTTCTTC.

This clonotype came up many times. Written as DNA, the CDR3 is TGTGCCAGCAGTTACTCTCCGGACCGACTTGGGGCAGAGACCCAGTACTTC. Encoded protein: CASSYSPDRLGAETQYF. The V and J genes are TRBV6-5 and TRBJ2-5; D is possibly TRBD1 (5 bases). The CDR3 length is 17 residues. The V and J ends lost 0 bases and 4 bases respectively, with 18 bases between them. The V gene's germline CDR1 is MNHEY and CDR2 SVGAGI.

This chain uses TRBV7-2 with TRBJ2-1; 9 nucleotides match TRBD2. Germline-derived CDR1 and CDR2 are SGHTA and FQGNSA. The junction had 6 bases not matched to a gene; V was cut back by 4 bases and J by 5 bases. This CDR3 comprises 15 residues. DNA of the CDR3: TGTGCCAGCAGCTCTGTAGCGGGAGATAACAATGAGCAGTTCTTC. It specifies CASSSVAGDNNEQFF.

This clonotype was observed a handful of times. The chain employs TRBV28 and TRBJ2-5; 16 bases agree with TRBD2. Trimming took 3 bases from V and 1 from J; bases not matched to a gene: 5. CDR1 and CDR2 from the germline V gene are MDHEN and SYDVKM. The CDR3 is 18 amino acids. The CDR3 bases are TGTGCCAGCAGTTTCTCGGGACTAGCGGGAGGGTTCCAAGAGACCCAGTACTTC. It encodes CASSFSGLAGGFQETQYF.

J is TRBJ1-2 and V is TRBV4-3; 8 positions match TRBD1. This CDR3 is built from 14 residues. V was pared by 5 bases and J by 4 bases, with 6 bases of the junction left unmatched. Germline CDR1 is LGHNA and CDR2 is YSLEER. The DNA of the CDR3 is TGCGCCAGCAGCACAGAGACAGGGGTCTATGGCTACACCTTC. As protein: CASSTETGVYGYTF.

This clonotype has a handful of counts. This chain connects TRBV7-8 to TRBJ2-5, with 8 bases aligning to TRBD1. The CDR3 runs 14 residues. Germline CDR1 SGHVS, CDR2 FQNEAQ. V shed 5 bases, J shed 3 bases, and the junction held 5 bases outside the gene matches. The CDR3 DNA follows: TGTGCCAGCAGCACAAAGGACAGGGAAGAGACCCAGTACTTC. This gives the protein CASSTKDREETQYF.

Many counts were recorded for this clonotype. This chain uses TRBV6-5 with TRBJ2-7, with 9 bases fitting TRBD1. This CDR3 spans 13 amino acids. Germline V gives CDR1 MNHEY, CDR2 SVGAGI. The V segment lost 2 bases and the J segment 10 bases; nucleotides outside the gene matches: 6. CDR3 protein: CASSYTGTGYQYF. CDR3 in DNA: TGTGCCAGCAGTTACACCGGGACAGGGTATCAGTACTTC.

This clonotype was found many times. This rearrangement joins TRBV19 to TRBJ2-1; tentatively, D is TRBD2 (5 bases). CDR3 length: 14 amino acids. Per the germline V gene, CDR1 is LNHDA and CDR2 is SQIVND (reference sequence). V was trimmed by 3 bases and J by 6 bases, leaving 12 bases between them. The CDR3 loop reads CASSIGVRGNEQFF. The CDR3 bases are TGTGCCAGTAGTATTGGGGTCCGGGGCAATGAGCAGTTCTTC.

This clonotype has a count of ten or more. The chain carries TRBV12-3 or TRBV12-4 and TRBJ1-3; D ambiguous. CDR3 length: 14 amino acids. Trimming removed 7 bases from V and 0 bases from J, with 10 bases in between. CDR3 nucleotides: TGTGCCAGCATCGGGAGGTTCTCTGGAAACACCATATATTTT. Translating gives CASIGRFSGNTIYF.

This clonotype was counted between two and nine times. The genes are TRBV13 and TRBJ2-3; 8 bases are a match to TRBD2. The CDR3 totals 15 residues. CDR1 is PRHDT and CDR2 is FYEKMQ in the germline V gene (reference sequence). V shed 5 bases and J 3 bases; nucleotides not matched to a gene: 7. The DNA of the CDR3 is TGTGCCAGCAGCCTTAGCGGGGTTATTACAGATACGCAGTATTTT. Residues: CASSLSGVITDTQYF.

The rearrangement uses TRBV20-1 and TRBJ2-7; 12 nucleotides line up with TRBD2. The ends lost 3 bases at V and 2 bases at J; junction bases unmatched: 5. CDR3 length: 15 residues. Germline loops: CDR1 DFQATT, CDR2 SNEGSKA (reference sequence). DNA for the CDR3: TGCAGTGCTAGGCTAGCGGGGGGGCTTCCCTACGAGCAGTACTTC. Its translation: CSARLAGGLPYEQYF.

This clonotype was observed a few times. V gene TRBV7-8 combines with J gene TRBJ1-2, with D hard to call. There are 14 residues in the CDR3. Germline CDR1 and CDR2: SGHVS and FQNEAQ. The ends were cut back, 3 bases at V and 3 bases at J, with 11 bases in the middle. CDR3 bases: TGTGCCAGCAGCTTTGAAAGACCCCACTATGGCTACACCTTC. Translating gives CASSFERPHYGYTF.

This clonotype was recorded a few times. The chain couples TRBV7-2 to TRBJ1-1; 9 bases agree with TRBD1. Per germline, CDR1 SGHTA and CDR2 FQGNSA. The V gene end was trimmed by 4 bases and the J gene end by 2 bases; junction bases not matched to a gene: 5. The CDR3 loop spans 15 amino acids. CDR3 nucleotides: TGTGCCAGCAGCTATAGGGACAGGGCTAACACTGAAGCTTTCTTT. It encodes CASSYRDRANTEAFF.

DNA of the CDR3: TGTGCCAGCAAAACCGGGACAGGGAGCTACACCTTC. Protein product: CASKTGTGSYTF. The chain links TRBV6-5 to TRBJ1-2; 9 nucleotides line up with TRBD1. In germline, CDR1 is MNHEY, CDR2 SVGAGI. J was trimmed by 9 bases and V by 7 bases; bases with no gene match: 6. This CDR3 spans 12 amino acids.

The chain carries TRBV12-3 or TRBV12-4 and TRBJ2-3, with D maybe TRBD1 (5 bases). The CDR3 is 14 residues long. The V and J ends lost 2 bases and 6 bases respectively, with 12 bases between them. CDR3 protein: CASSLLGARDTQYF. The CDR3 coding sequence is TGTGCCAGCAGTTTATTAGGGGCCCGGGATACGCAGTATTTT.

This clonotype was seen only a few times. The V gene is TRBV4-1, the J gene TRBJ1-5; D is unresolved. Looked up from germline, CDR1 is MGHRA and CDR2 is YSYEKL. This CDR3 is built from 15 residues. V was shortened by 0 bases and J by 4 bases, with 10 bases between the two germline ends. CDR3 bases: TGCGCCAGCAGCCAAGAAAGCTCAGTTAATCAGCCCCAGCATTTT. Translated: CASSQESSVNQPQHF.

This clonotype was observed a handful of times. V usage is TRBV28 and J usage is TRBJ2-3, with 10 bases identical to TRBD2. Germline loops: CDR1 MDHEN, CDR2 SYDVKM. This CDR3 spans 17 amino acids. V was clipped by 0 bases and J by 5 bases; unmatched bases: 8. The CDR3 bases are TGTGCCAGCAGTTTATGGCAGCGGGAGGGCCTGGGAGATACGCAGTATTTT. This encodes CASSLWQREGLGDTQYF.

This clonotype was counted between two and nine times. This rearrangement joins TRBV6-5 to TRBJ1-6, with 7 positions matching TRBD1. The germline V gene has CDR1 MNHEY and CDR2 SVGAGI. Trimming took 2 bases from V and 9 from J; bases not matched to a gene: 7. The CDR3 contains 15 residues. The DNA of the CDR3 is TGTGCCAGCAGTTACGGATACCAGGGGGGTTCACCCCTCCACTTT. Its protein product is CASSYGYQGGSPLHF.

V and J are TRBV6-1 and TRBJ2-2; 7 positions agree with TRBD2. V was pared by 7 bases and J by 6 bases, with 8 bases of the junction left unmatched. Germline V gene lookup returns CDR1 MNHNS and CDR2 SASEGT. This CDR3 comprises 14 residues. The CDR3 here is CASTGSGSPGELFF. CDR3 nucleotide sequence: TGTGCCAGCACTGGTAGCGGGTCACCCGGGGAGCTGTTTTTT.

The chain recombines TRBV29-1 with TRBJ2-7; tentative D call: TRBD1 (7 bases). Between the trimmed V and J ends, which lost 1 base and 4 bases, there was a span of 14 bases. There are 14 residues in the CDR3. Germline V CDR1 and CDR2: SQVTM, ANQGSEA. CDR3 in DNA: TGCAGCGTTGAAGCGGCGGGACAGTCGTACGAGCAGTACTTC. Its protein is CSVEAAGQSYEQYF.